The TCR beta chain described here comes from a study of shared clonotypes between healthy human individuals. The naive CD8 fraction comprised CD45RO-negative cells positively selected for CCR7 and excluded terminally differentiated effector memory CD45RA+ cells. TCRdb's copy holds only in-frame clones and misses some; the assay was immunoSEQ multiplex PCR. The table shows 1.5 million to 2.5 million clones, with roughly 94% occurring only once. Trimming took 2 bases from V and 0 from J, leaving 20 bases between them. Germline V gives CDR1 PRHDT, CDR2 FYEKMQ (reference sequence). The CDR3 is 19 amino acids.

V is TRBV13 and J is TRBJ2-1; D possibly uses TRBD1 or TRBD2 (5 bases each). Source material: naive CD8+ T cells sorted from blood. This TCR came from a young man in good health. The DNA for the CDR3 is TGTGCCAGCAGCTTAACAGTGGGGCTAGCCGTAATCTCCTACAATGAGCAGTTCTTC. Protein: CASSLTVGLAVISYNEQFF.